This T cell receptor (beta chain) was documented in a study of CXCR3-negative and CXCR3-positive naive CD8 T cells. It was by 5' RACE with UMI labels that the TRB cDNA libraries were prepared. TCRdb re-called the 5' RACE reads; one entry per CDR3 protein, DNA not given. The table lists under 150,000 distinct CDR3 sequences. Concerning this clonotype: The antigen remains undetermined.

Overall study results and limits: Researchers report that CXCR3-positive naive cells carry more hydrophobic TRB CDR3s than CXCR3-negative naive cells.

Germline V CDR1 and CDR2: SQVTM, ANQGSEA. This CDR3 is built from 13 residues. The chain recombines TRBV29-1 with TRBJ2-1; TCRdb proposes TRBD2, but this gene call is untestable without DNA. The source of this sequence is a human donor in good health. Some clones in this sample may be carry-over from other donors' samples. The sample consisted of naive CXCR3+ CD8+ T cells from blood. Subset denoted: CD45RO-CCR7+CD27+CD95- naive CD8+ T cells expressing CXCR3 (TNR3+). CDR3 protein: CSVGTSGSIEQFF.